The following is a T cell receptor (beta chain) sequence with its context. CDR3 size: 14 residues. The V gene lost 5 bases and the J gene lost 4 bases, with 14 bases spanning the gap. Per the germline V gene, CDR1 is MDHEN and CDR2 is SYDVKM. TCRdb's copy holds only in-frame clones and misses some; the assay was immunoSEQ multiplex PCR. The sample includes 55,000 to 90,000 clones, more than 85% of them seen just once. The data originate from a study of blood T cell repertoires in COVID-19. Study in general: From the United States, Italy and Spain came samples of acute and convalescent COVID-19. Nucleic acid was either cDNA or gDNA, and it came from T cells, B-cell-depleted T cells, or PBMCs.

This TCR came from a human donor with active COVID-19. The donor label of this sample is uncertain. What was sequenced was peripheral blood. The chain employs TRBV28 and TRBJ2-5; tentative D call: TRBD2 (5 bases). DNA for the CDR3: TGTGCCAGCAGTCCCGCTCTGAGGGCAGAGACCCAGTACTTC. This codes for CASSPALRAETQYF.